Following are 31 T cell receptor beta chains from one sample sequenced in a study of beta chain features in type 1 diabetes. The study reverse transcribed the entire isolated RNA, so it sequenced expressed TCRB transcripts. Sequenced by immunoSEQ multiplex PCR; TCRdb stores in-frame clones only, minus some. The sample consists of some 220,000 clones, roughly a tenth of them appearing once. The sample comprised central memory CD4+ T cells from blood. The source is a man between 18 and 29 years old in good health.

This clone appeared a few times. The rearrangement uses TRBV28 and TRBJ2-5; 12 bases are a match to TRBD1. This CDR3 is 17 amino acids long. The V gene end was trimmed by 4 bases and the J gene end by 5 bases; junction bases not matched to a gene: 11. Germline CDR1 and CDR2: MDHEN and SYDVKM. CDR3 amino acids: CASSWYGTGGAGETQYF. CDR3 nucleotides: TGTGCCAGCAGTTGGTACGGGACAGGGGGCGCCGGGGAGACCCAGTACTTC.

This clone has just a few counts. The rearrangement uses TRBV5-1 and TRBJ2-7; TRBD2 agrees at 9 bases. Per the germline V gene, CDR1 is SGHRS and CDR2 is YFSETQ. The J segment lost 5 bases and the V segment lost 0 bases, leaving 9 bases of the junction unmatched. The CDR3 runs 16 residues. CDR3 protein: CASSLGSTGTSHEQYF. CDR3 in DNA: TGCGCCAGCAGCTTGGGTTCCACCGGGACTAGCCACGAGCAGTACTTC.

This clone has only a few counts. The chain links TRBV28 to TRBJ1-2; D remains unclear. The germline V gene encodes CDR1 MDHEN and CDR2 SYDVKM. The CDR3 sequence is 14 residues long. Trimming shortened V by 6 bases and J by 6 bases, and 17 bases separated the two germline ends. In DNA form, the CDR3 reads TGTGCCAGCAGCTCCGGTCTGGGAGAGGATGGCTACACCTTC. Translated: CASSSGLGEDGYTF.

The V gene is TRBV5-1, the J gene TRBJ1-4, with D unresolved. The CDR3 extends over 14 amino acids. Looked up from germline, CDR1 is SGHRS and CDR2 is YFSETQ. Trimming cost V 1 base and J 8 bases, with 12 bases left between them. CDR3 protein: CASSLMVSSEKLFF. The CDR3, as DNA: TGCGCCAGCAGCTTGATGGTGTCCTCGGAAAAACTGTTTTTT.

This clone has a handful of counts. V and J are TRBV28 and TRBJ2-5; D is uncertain. Germline lookup yields CDR1 MDHEN and CDR2 SYDVKM. This CDR3 is 12 amino acids long. The germline V and J ends were trimmed by 2 bases and 8 bases, with 9 bases remaining between them. DNA for the CDR3: TGTGCCAGCAGTTTAAGTCGGGCAACCCAGTACTTC. Protein sequence: CASSLSRATQYF.

The chain couples TRBV7-9 to TRBJ2-1, with TRBD1 identical over 7 bases. Germline V gene data show CDR1 as SEHNR and CDR2 as FQNEAQ (reference sequence). Losses at the gene ends were 3 bases for V and 6 bases for J; bases not matched to a gene: 8. The CDR3 extends over 15 amino acids. CDR3 in DNA: TGTGCCAGCAGCTTTCACTGGGACAGCAGCAATGAGCAGTTCTTC. Its translation is CASSFHWDSSNEQFF.

V is TRBV7-3 and J is TRBJ2-3, with D unresolved. The V gene lost 5 bases and the J gene lost 3 bases, with 9 bases spanning the gap. There are 13 residues in the CDR3. Germline V gene sequence: CDR1 SGHTA, CDR2 FQGTGA. The CDR3 DNA reads TGTGCCAGCAGCATGCGGCAGACAGATACGCAGTATTTT. Translating it yields CASSMRQTDTQYF.

This clone has ten or more counts. This sequence joins TRBV10-3 and TRBJ2-1, with no clear D. The CDR3 is made up of 12 amino acids. V was trimmed by 3 bases and J by 5 bases, leaving 5 bases between them. Per germline, CDR1 ENHRY and CDR2 SYGVKD. The CDR3 is CAISELNNEQFF. CDR3 DNA: TGTGCCATCAGTGAATTGAACAATGAGCAGTTCTTC.

The V and J genes are TRBV4-2 and TRBJ2-7; 11 bases are a match to TRBD2. Germline CDR1 LGHNA, CDR2 YNFKEQ. Trimming took 0 bases from V and 3 from J; bases not matched to a gene: 4. The CDR3 length is 16 residues. CDR3 nucleotides: TGTGCCAGCAGCCAAGACTGGCTAGCGGGGGGCTACGAGCAGTACTTC. It yields the protein CASSQDWLAGGYEQYF.

This clone was picked up a small number of times. This chain links TRBV7-3 with TRBJ2-3; TRBD2 might be the D (6 bases). CDR3 length equals 14 residues. V gave up 5 bases and J gave up 3 bases, with 12 bases separating them. Germline V gives CDR1 SGHTA, CDR2 FQGTGA. The chain's CDR3 is CASSLGTVTDTQYF. The CDR3 DNA is TGTGCCAGCAGCCTCGGGACTGTAACAGATACGCAGTATTTT.

The chain recombines TRBV29-1 with TRBJ2-6; possibly TRBD1 or TRBD2 for D (5 bases each). With 4 bases removed from V and 2 bases from J, the gap between germline ends came to 12 bases. The length of the CDR3 is 15 residues. Germline V gene lookup returns CDR1 SQVTM and CDR2 ANQGSEA. CDR3 protein: CSVGPQGAGANVLTF. The CDR3 DNA reads as TGCAGCGTTGGCCCCCAGGGAGCTGGGGCCAACGTCCTGACTTTC.

The V call is TRBV25-1, the J call TRBJ2-7; maybe TRBD2 (6 bases). V was trimmed by 4 bases and J by 0 bases, leaving 10 bases between them. This CDR3 is built from 14 residues. Germline CDR1 is MGHDK and CDR2 is SYGVNS. CDR3 region: CASSVGGTSYEQYF. CDR3 nucleotide sequence: TGTGCCAGCAGTGTGGGCGGGACCTCCTACGAGCAGTACTTC.

The chain combines TRBV6-5 with TRBJ2-7; D is ambiguous. CDR3 length: 12 amino acids. CDR1 is MNHEY and CDR2 is SVGAGI in the germline V gene. The V gene lost 5 bases and the J gene lost 4 bases, with 9 bases spanning the gap. CDR3 sequence (DNA): TGTGCCAGCAGTCGTACCTTTTACGAGCAGTACTTC. Its protein product is CASSRTFYEQYF.

The V gene is TRBV29-1, the J gene TRBJ1-4, with D possibly being TRBD1 (6 bases). Germline CDR1 and CDR2: SQVTM and ANQGSEA. This CDR3 spans 16 amino acids. V dropped 5 bases and J dropped 10 bases, with 26 bases sitting between them. The CDR3 loop is CSVFGVTGGAYGKLFF. The CDR3 DNA reads TGCAGCGTTTTCGGTGTGACGGGGGGCGCCTACGGAAAACTGTTTTTT.

V gene TRBV19 combines with J gene TRBJ2-5, with 7 bases identical to TRBD2. The CDR3 is 16 residues long. V lost 3 bases and J lost 4; bases outside the gene matches: 11. Germline V CDR1 and CDR2: LNHDA, SQIVND (reference sequence). CDR3 amino acids: CASSIWAGVSLETQYF. The DNA of the CDR3 is TGTGCCAGTAGTATCTGGGCGGGAGTGTCGTTAGAGACCCAGTACTTC.

The chain carries TRBV10-3 and TRBJ1-1; D is possibly TRBD1 (5 bases). Germline CDR1 reads ENHRY; CDR2 reads SYGVKD. The CDR3 extends over 14 amino acids. V was pared by 0 bases and J by 4 bases, with 9 bases between. CDR3 coding DNA: TGTGCCATCAGTGAGTCGGGGCAGGGCACTGAAGCTTTCTTT. Translating gives CAISESGQGTEAFF.

V is TRBV15 and J is TRBJ2-5; no reliable D call. Trimming removed 0 bases at V and 1 base at J, with 15 bases between. The length of the CDR3 is 17 residues. Germline values: CDR1 LNHNV, CDR2 YYDKDF (reference sequence). CDR3 coding DNA: TGTGCCACCAGCAGAGACCTCCTAGGGATCGGCCAAGAGACCCAGTACTTC. Its translation is CATSRDLLGIGQETQYF.

This clone was recorded many times. The chain employs TRBV7-9 and TRBJ1-4, with D possibly matching TRBD1 (6 bases). V was pared by 3 bases and J by 10 bases, with 12 bases between. CDR3 length: 13 residues. Per germline, CDR1 SEHNR and CDR2 FQNEAQ (reference sequence). The CDR3 DNA reads as TGTGCCAGCAGCTTTACATCACAGGGAAAACTGTTTTTT. Translated: CASSFTSQGKLFF.

This sequence joins TRBV10-3 and TRBJ2-6; D is possibly TRBD1 (6 bases). V gave up 2 bases and J gave up 0 bases, with 14 bases separating them. Germline V gene lookup returns CDR1 ENHRY and CDR2 SYGVKD. The CDR3 sequence is 18 residues long. This CDR3 reads CAISEGGPIGSGANVLTF. The DNA for the CDR3 is TGTGCCATCAGTGAGGGGGGCCCAATCGGCTCTGGGGCCAACGTCCTGACTTTC.

This clone was seen more than once but under ten times. V usage is TRBV7-2 and J usage is TRBJ2-5; D ambiguous. CDR1 and CDR2 from the germline V gene are SGHTA and FQGNSA. There are 13 residues in the CDR3. Trimming shortened V by 1 base and J by 5 bases, and 8 bases separated the two germline ends. The CDR3 loop reads CASSLETLETQYF. The DNA for the CDR3 is TGTGCCAGCAGCTTAGAGACATTGGAGACCCAGTACTTC.

In its sample, this clone was seen a few times. The rearrangement uses TRBV29-1 and TRBJ2-1, with a weak D call TRBD2 (5 bases). The V end lost 3 bases, the J end lost 6 bases, and 12 bases lay between the germline ends. Germline loops: CDR1 SQVTM, CDR2 ANQGSEA. There are 13 residues in the CDR3. CDR3 region: CSVEYSGINEQFF. The DNA for the CDR3 is TGCAGCGTTGAGTACAGCGGAATCAATGAGCAGTTCTTC.

This clone was picked up a small number of times. The chain is built from TRBV29-1 and TRBJ1-1; D is possibly TRBD1 (5 bases). The V gene's germline CDR1 is SQVTM and CDR2 ANQGSEA. The CDR3 totals 13 residues. The V and J ends lost 6 bases and 4 bases respectively, with 15 bases between them. The CDR3 protein is CSVQGARVTEAFF. CDR3 nucleotide sequence: TGCAGCGTCCAAGGGGCCCGGGTCACTGAAGCTTTCTTT.

This clone came up a few times. This chain uses TRBV14 with TRBJ1-2; D unresolved. The length of the CDR3 is 15 residues. Germline V gene lookup returns CDR1 SGHDN and CDR2 FVKESK. V was cut by 0 bases and J by 6 bases, with 14 bases left in between. The CDR3 loop is CASSQDLGPLNGYTF. The CDR3 DNA reads TGTGCCAGCAGCCAAGATCTAGGGCCGCTGAATGGCTACACCTTC. Full variable domain (rest looked up from reference TRBV14 and TRBJ1-2): EAGVTQFPSHSVIEKGQTVTLRCDPISGHDNLYWYRRVMGKEIKFLLHFVKESKQDESGMPNNRFLAERTGGTYSTLKVQPAELEDSGVYFCASSQDLGPLNGYTFGSGTRLTVV.

The gene calls are TRBV7-9 and TRBJ2-5, with D perhaps matching TRBD1 (5 bases). The CDR3 has 14 amino acids. Germline V gene sequence: CDR1 SEHNR, CDR2 FQNEAQ (reference sequence). The V gene lost 7 bases and the J gene lost 5 bases, with 17 bases spanning the gap. The CDR3 sequence: CASKALARAETQYF. CDR3 coding DNA: TGTGCCAGCAAAGCGCTGGCCAGGGCCGAGACCCAGTACTTC.

The rearrangement joins TRBV18 to TRBJ2-7; TRBD2 agrees at 13 bases. Looked up from germline, CDR1 is KGHSH and CDR2 is LQKENI. The CDR3 is 14 residues long. V trimming: 4 bases; J trimming: 3 bases; junction bases outside the gene matches: 0. The CDR3, as DNA: TGTGCCAGCTCACGGACTAGCGGGAGCTACGAGCAGTACTTC. It yields the protein CASSRTSGSYEQYF.

This clone has a count of ten or more. The chain is built from TRBV2 and TRBJ2-1; 7 bases are a match to TRBD2. This CDR3 spans 16 amino acids. Trimming removed 0 bases from V and 10 bases from J; junction bases left unmatched: 12. The germline CDR1 and CDR2 sequences are SNHLY and FYNNEI. Here the CDR3 reads CASSEATGGPSQEQFF. The DNA for the CDR3 is TGTGCCAGCAGTGAAGCTACGGGGGGTCCATCGCAGGAGCAGTTCTTC.

J is TRBJ2-7 and V is TRBV27, with 8 nucleotides matching TRBD1. This CDR3 region has 15 residues. V dropped 4 bases and J dropped 3; count of bases not matched to a gene: 8. CDR1 is MNHEY, CDR2 SMNVEV, per germline (reference sequence). The CDR3 here is CASSSHPGQVYEQYF. The CDR3 DNA sequence: TGTGCCAGCAGTTCCCATCCGGGACAGGTCTACGAGCAGTACTTC.

This clone was found many times. J is TRBJ1-1 and V is TRBV27; D is uncertain. In germline, CDR1 is MNHEY, CDR2 SMNVEV (reference sequence). This CDR3 has 11 residues. Trimming cost V 4 bases and J 7 bases, with 7 bases left between them. The CDR3 bases are TGTGCCAGCAGTTCCTTCGGTGAAGCTTTCTTT. Translation: CASSSFGEAFF.

This clone has only a few counts. The chain combines TRBV28 with TRBJ1-4, with D possibly matching TRBD1 (5 bases). CDR3 size: 15 residues. In germline, CDR1 is MDHEN, CDR2 SYDVKM. Trimming took 6 bases from V and 7 from J, leaving 18 bases between them. The CDR3 spells CASSKRDGGSEKLFF. The CDR3 region has the DNA TGTGCCAGCAGCAAAAGAGATGGGGGGAGTGAAAAACTGTTTTTT.

The chain has TRBV30 and TRBJ2-1; tentatively, D is TRBD2 (6 bases). Germline loops: CDR1 GTSNPN, CDR2 SVGIG (reference sequence). Between the trimmed V and J ends, which lost 2 bases and 0 bases, there was a span of 14 bases. The CDR3 contains 16 residues. As DNA, the CDR3 is TGTGCCTGGAGTCAACCGGGACTGAGCTCCTACAATGAGCAGTTCTTC. This encodes CAWSQPGLSSYNEQFF.

The chain recombines TRBV20-1 with TRBJ2-7, with D hard to call. The CDR3 is made up of 11 amino acids. Germline V gives CDR1 DFQATT, CDR2 SNEGSKA (reference sequence). The germline V and J ends were trimmed by 3 bases and 7 bases, with 10 bases remaining between them. This CDR3 is CSASGVAEQYF. For the CDR3, the DNA is TGCAGTGCTAGTGGGGTTGCAGAGCAGTACTTC.